The TCR beta chain described here comes from a study of cytomegalovirus exposure and HLA in healthy donors. Study results and limitations: A later analysis found most CMV-associated TCR beta chains apparently HLA-restricted. TCR beta V segments were, for the most part, productive about 87% or about 30% of the time in an earlier analysis. The presence/absence work took it that sequencing depth was about the same across donors. More clonal expansion characterized HLA-associated TCR beta chains than equally common others in a later analysis.

A multiplex PCR was run with 60 Vbeta primers and 13 Jbeta primers. Only in-frame clones appear in the TCRdb table, and some are missing; sequencing was by immunoSEQ multiplex PCR. The sample consists of approximately 160,000 clones, about 68% of them appearing once. A word on this clone: Its antigen remains unidentified.

Trimming cost V 5 bases and J 8 bases, with 21 bases left between them. The CDR3 runs to 15 residues. The V gene's germline CDR1 is SEHNR and CDR2 FQNEAQ (reference sequence). This receptor was identified in a man between 18 and 29 years old in good health and CMV-seronegative. The sample comprised PBMCs. The chain employs TRBV7-9 and TRBJ1-2; possibly TRBD1 for D (6 bases). The CDR3 DNA sequence: TGTGCCAGCAGCCATGGGGTCGGGGGGCCGGAGGGCTACACCTTC. Its protein product is CASSHGVGGPEGYTF.